This TCR beta chain originates from a study of cytomegalovirus exposure and HLA in healthy donors. Study outcomes and limitations: Clonal expansion, a later analysis showed, was greater in HLA-associated TCR beta chains than in equally common others.

CDR1 SGHVS and CDR2 FNYEAQ come from the germline V gene. Deletions cut 3 bases from V and 0 bases from J, with 15 bases between. The CDR3 length is 17 residues. By proportion, this clone is medium-sized. The antigen is not known. PCR used 60 Vbeta primers and 13 Jbeta primers. Only in-frame clones appear in the TCRdb table, and some are missing; sequencing was by immunoSEQ multiplex PCR. Among more than 65,000 clones listed, almost 80% were seen once. The TCR comes from a female donor in good health and CMV-seronegative. The chain uses TRBV7-6 and TRBJ2-1, with D possibly matching TRBD1 (7 bases). The sample was PBMCs. The CDR3 nucleotides read TGTGCCAGCAGCTTCCTAACGGGGGACAGCTCCTACAATGAGCAGTTCTTC. Amino acid sequence: CASSFLTGDSSYNEQFF.